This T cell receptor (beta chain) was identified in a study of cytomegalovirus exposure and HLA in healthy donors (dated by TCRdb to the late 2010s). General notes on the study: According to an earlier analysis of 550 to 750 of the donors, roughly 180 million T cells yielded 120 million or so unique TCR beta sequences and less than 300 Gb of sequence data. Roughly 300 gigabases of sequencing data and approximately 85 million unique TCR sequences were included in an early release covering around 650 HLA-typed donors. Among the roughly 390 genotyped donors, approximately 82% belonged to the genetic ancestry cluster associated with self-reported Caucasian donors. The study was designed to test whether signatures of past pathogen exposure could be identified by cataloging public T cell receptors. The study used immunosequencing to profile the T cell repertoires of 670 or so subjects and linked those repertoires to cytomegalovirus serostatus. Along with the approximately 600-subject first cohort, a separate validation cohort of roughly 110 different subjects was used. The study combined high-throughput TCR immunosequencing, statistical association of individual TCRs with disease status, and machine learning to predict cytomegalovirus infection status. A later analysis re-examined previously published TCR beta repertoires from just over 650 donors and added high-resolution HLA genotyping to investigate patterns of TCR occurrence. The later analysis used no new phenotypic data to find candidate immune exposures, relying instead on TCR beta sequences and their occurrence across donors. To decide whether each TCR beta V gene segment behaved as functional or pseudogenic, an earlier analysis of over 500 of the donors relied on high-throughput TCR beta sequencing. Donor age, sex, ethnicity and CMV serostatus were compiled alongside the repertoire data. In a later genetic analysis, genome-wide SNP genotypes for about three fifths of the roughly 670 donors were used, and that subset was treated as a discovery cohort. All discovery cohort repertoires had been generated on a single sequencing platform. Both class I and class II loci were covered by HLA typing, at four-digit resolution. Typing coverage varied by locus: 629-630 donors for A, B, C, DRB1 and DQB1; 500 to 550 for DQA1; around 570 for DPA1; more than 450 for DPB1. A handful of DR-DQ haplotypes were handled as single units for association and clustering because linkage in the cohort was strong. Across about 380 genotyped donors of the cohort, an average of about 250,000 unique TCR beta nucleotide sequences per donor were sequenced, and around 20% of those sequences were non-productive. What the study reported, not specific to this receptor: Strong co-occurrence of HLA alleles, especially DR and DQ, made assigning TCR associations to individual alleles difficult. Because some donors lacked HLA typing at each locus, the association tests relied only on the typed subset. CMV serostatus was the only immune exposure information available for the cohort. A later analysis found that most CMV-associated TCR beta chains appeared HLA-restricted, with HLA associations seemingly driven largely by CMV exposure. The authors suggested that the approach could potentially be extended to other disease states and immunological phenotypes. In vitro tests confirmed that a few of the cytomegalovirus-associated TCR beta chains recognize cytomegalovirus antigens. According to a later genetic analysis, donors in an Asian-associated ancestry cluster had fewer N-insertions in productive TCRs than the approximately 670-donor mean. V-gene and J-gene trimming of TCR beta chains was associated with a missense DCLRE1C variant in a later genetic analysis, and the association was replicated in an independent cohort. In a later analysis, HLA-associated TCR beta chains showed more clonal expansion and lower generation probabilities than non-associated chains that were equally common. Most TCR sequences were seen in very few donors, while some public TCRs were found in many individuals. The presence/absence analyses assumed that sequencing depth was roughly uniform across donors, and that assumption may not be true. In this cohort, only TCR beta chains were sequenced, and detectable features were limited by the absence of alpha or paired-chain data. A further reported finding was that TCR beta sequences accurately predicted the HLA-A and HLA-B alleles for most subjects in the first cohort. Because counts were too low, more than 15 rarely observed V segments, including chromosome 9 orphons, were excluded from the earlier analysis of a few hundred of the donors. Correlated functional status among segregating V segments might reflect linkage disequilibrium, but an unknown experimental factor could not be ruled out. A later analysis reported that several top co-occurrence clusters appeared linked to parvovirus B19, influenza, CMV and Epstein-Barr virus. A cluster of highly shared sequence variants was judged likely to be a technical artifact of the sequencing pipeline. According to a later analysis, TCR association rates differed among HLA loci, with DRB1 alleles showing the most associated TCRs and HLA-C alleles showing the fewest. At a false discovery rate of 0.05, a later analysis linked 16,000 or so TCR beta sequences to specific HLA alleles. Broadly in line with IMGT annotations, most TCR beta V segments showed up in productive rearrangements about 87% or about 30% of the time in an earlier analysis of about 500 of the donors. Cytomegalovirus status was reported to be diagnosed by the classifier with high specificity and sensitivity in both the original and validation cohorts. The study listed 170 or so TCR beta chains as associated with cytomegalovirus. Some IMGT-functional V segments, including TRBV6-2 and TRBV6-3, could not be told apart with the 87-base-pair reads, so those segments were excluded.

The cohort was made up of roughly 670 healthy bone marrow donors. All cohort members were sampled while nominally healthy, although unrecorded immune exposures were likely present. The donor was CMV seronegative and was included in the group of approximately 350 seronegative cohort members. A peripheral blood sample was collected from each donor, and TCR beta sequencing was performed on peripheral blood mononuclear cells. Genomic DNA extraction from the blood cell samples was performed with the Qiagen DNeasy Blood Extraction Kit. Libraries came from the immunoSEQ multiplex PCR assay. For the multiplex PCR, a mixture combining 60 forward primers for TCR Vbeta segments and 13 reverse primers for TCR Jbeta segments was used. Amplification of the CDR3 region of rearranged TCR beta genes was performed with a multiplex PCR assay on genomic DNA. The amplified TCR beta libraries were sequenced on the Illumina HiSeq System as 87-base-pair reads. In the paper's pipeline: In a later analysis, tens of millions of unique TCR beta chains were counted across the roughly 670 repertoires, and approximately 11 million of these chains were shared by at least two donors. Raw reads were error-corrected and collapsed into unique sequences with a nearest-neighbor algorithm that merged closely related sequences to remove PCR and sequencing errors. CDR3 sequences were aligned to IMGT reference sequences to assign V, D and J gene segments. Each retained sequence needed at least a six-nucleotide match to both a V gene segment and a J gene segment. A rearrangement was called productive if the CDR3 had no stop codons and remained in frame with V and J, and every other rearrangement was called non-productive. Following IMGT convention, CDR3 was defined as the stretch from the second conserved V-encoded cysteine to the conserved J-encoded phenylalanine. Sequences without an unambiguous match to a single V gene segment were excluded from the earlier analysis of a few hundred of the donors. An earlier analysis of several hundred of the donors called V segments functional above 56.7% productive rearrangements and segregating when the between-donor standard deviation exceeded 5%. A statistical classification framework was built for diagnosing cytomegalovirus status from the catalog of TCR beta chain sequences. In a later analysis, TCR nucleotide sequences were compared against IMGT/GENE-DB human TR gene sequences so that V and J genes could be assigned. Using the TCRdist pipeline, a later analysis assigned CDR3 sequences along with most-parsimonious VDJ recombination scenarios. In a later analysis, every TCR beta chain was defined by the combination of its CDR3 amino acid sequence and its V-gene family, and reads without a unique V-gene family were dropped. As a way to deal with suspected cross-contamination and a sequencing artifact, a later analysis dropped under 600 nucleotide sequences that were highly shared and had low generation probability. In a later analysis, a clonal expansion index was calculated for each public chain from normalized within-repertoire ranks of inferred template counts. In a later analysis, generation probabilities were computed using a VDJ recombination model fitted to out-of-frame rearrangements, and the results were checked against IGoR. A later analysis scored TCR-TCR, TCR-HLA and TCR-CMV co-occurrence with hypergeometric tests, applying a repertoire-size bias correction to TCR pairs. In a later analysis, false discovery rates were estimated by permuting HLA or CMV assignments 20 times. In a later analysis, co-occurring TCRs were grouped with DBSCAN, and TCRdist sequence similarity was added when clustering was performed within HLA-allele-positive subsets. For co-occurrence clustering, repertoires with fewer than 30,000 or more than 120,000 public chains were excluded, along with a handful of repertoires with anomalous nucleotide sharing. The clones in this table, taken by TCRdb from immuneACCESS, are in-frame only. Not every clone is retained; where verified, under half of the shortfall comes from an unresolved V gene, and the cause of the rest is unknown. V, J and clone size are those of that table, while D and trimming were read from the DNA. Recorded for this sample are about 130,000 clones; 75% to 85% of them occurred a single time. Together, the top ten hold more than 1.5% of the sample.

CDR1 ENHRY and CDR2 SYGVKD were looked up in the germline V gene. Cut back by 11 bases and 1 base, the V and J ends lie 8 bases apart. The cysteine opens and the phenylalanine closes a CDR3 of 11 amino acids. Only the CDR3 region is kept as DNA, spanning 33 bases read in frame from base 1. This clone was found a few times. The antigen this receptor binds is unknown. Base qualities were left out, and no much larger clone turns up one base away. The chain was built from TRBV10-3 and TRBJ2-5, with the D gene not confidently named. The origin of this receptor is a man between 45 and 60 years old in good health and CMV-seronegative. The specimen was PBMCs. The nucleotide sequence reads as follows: TGTGCCGCCAGGTCCCAAGAGACCCAGTACTTC. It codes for CAARSQETQYF.